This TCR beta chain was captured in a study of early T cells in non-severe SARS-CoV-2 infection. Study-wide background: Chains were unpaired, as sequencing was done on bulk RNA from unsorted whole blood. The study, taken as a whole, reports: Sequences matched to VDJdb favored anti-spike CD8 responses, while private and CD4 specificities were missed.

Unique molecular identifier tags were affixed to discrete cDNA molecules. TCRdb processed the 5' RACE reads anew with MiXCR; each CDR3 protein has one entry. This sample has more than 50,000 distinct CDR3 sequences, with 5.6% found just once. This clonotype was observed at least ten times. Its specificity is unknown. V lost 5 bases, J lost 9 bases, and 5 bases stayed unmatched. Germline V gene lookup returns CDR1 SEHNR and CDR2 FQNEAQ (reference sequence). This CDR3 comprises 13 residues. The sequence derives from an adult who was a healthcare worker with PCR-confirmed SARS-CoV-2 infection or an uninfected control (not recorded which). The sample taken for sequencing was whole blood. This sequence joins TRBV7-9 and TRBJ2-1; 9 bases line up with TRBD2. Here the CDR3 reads CASSRGGAREQFF. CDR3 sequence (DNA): TGTGCCAGCAGCCGCGGGGGGGCGCGTGAGCAGTTCTTC.